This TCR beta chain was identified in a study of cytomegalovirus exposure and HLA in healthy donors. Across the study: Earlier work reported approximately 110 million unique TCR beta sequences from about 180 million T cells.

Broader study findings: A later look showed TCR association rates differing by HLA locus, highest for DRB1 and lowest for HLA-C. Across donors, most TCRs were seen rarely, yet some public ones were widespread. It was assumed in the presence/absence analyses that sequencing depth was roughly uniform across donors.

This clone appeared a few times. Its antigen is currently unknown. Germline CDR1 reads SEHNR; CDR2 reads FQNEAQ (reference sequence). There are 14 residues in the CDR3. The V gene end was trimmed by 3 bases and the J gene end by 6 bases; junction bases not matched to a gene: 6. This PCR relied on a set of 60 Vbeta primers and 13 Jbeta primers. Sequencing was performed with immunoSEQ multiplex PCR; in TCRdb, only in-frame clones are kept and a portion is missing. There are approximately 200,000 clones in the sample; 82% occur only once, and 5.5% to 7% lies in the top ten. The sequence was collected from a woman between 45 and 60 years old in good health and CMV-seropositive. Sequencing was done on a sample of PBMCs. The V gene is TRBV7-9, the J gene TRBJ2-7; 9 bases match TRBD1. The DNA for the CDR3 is TGTGCCAGCAGCTTGCCATGGACAGGGGCCGAGCAGTACTTC. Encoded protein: CASSLPWTGAEQYF.